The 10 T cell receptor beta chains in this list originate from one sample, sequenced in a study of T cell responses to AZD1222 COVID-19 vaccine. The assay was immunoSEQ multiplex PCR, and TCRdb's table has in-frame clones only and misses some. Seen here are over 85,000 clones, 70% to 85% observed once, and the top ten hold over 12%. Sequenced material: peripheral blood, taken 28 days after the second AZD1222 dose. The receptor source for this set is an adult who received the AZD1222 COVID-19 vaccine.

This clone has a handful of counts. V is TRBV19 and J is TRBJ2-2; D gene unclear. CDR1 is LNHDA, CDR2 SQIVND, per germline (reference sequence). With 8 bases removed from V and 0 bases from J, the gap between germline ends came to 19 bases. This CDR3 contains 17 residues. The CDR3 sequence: CASRPPGLRTNTGELFF. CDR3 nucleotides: TGTGCCAGTCGGCCACCAGGATTGCGGACGAACACCGGGGAGCTGTTTTTT.

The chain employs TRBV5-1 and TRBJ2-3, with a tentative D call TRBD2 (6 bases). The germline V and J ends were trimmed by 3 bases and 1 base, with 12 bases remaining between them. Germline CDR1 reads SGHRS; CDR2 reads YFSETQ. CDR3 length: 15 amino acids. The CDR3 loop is CASSSDWGGTDTQYF. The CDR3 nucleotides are TGCGCCAGCAGCTCTGATTGGGGGGGCACAGATACGCAGTATTTT. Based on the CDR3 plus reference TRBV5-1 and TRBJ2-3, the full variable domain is KAGVTQTPRYLIKTRGQQVTLSCSPISGHRSVSWYQQTPGQGLQFLFEYFSETQRNKGNFPGRFSGRQFSNSRSEMNVSTLELGDSALYLCASSSDWGGTDTQYFGPGTRLTVL.

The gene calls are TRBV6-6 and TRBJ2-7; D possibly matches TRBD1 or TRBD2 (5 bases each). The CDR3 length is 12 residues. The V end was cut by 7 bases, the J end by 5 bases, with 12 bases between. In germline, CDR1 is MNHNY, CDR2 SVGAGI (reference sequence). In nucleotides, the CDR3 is TGTGCCAGCACCGGGAAGGGGAACGAGCAGTACTTC. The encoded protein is CASTGKGNEQYF.

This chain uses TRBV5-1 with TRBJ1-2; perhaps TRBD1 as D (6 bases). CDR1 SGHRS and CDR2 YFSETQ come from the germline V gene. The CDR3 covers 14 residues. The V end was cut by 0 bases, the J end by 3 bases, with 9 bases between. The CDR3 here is CASSLAAGDYGYTF. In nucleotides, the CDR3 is TGCGCCAGCAGCTTGGCCGCAGGGGACTATGGCTACACCTTC. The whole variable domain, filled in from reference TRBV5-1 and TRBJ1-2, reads KAGVTQTPRYLIKTRGQQVTLSCSPISGHRSVSWYQQTPGQGLQFLFEYFSETQRNKGNFPGRFSGRQFSNSRSEMNVSTLELGDSALYLCASSLAAGDYGYTFGSGTRLTVV.

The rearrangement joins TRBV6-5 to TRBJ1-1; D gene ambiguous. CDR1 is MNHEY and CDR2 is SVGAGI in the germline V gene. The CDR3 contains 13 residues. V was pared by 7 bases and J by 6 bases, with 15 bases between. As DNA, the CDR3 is TGTGCCAGCATGAAGACTGCGTTTTCTGAAGCTTTCTTT. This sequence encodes CASMKTAFSEAFF.

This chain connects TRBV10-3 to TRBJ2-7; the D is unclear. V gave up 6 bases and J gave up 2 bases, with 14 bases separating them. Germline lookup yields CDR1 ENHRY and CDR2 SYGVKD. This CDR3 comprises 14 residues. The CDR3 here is CAIRSTSHPYEQYF. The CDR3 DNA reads TGTGCCATCAGGTCAACTTCACACCCCTACGAGCAGTACTTC.

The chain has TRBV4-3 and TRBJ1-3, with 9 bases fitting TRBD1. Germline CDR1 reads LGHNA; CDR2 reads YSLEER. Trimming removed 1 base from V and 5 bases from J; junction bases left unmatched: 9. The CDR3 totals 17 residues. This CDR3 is CASSQVWEGQGRNTIYF. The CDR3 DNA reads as TGCGCCAGCAGCCAAGTCTGGGAGGGACAGGGAAGAAACACCATATATTTT.

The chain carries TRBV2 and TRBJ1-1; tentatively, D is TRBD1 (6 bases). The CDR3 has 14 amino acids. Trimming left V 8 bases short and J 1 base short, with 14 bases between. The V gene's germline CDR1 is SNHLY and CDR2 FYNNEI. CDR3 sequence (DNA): TGTGCCAGCCGCCGGACAGAAAAGAACACTGAAGCTTTCTTT. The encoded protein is CASRRTEKNTEAFF.

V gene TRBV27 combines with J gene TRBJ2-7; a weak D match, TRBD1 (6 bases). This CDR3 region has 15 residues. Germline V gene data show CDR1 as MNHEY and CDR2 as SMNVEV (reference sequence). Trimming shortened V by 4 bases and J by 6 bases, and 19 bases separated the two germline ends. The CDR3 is CASSSPGHTWGEQYF. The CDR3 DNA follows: TGTGCCAGCAGTTCGCCGGGACATACGTGGGGCGAGCAGTACTTC.

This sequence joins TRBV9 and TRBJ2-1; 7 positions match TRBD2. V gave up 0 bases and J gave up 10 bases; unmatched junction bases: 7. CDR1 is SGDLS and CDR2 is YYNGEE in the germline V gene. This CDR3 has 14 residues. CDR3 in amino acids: CASSVGGTMNEQFF. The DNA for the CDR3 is TGTGCCAGCAGCGTAGGGGGGACTATGAACGAGCAGTTCTTC.